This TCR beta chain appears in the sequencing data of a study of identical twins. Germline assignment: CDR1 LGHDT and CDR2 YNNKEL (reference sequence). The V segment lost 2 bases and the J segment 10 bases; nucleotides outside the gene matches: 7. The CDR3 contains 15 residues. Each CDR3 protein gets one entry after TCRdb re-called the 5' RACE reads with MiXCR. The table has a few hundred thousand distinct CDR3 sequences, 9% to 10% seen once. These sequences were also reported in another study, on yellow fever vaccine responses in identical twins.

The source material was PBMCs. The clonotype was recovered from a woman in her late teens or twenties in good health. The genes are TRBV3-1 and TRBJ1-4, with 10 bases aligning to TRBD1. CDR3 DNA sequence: TGTGCCAGCAGCCAACCAGACAGGGGGCCTGGAAAACTGTTTTTT. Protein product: CASSQPDRGPGKLFF.